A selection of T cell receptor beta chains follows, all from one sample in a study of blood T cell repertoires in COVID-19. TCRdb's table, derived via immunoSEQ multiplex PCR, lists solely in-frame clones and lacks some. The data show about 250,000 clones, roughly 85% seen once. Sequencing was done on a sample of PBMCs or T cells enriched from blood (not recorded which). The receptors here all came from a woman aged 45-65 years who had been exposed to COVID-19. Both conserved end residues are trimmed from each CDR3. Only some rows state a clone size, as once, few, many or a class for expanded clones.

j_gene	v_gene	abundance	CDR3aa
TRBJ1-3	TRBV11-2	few	ASSLAGSGNTIY
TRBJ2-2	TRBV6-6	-	ASLRTGNTGELF
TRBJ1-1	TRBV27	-	ASSGEDSKAF
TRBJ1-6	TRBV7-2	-	ASSISGTGNSPLH
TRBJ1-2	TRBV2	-	ASSSDREGYGYT
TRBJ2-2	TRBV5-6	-	ASSLRAGTNTGELF
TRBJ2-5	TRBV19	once	ASSHQGRLETQY
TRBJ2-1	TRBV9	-	ASSPRSGGSGYNEQF
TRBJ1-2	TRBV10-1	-	ASRRRLNYGYT
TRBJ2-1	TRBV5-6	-	ASSPRQAFYNEQF
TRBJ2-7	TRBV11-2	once	ASSLRPVPGQGSEQY
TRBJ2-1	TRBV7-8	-	ASSPWGRTGLYNEQF
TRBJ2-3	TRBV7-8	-	ASSLEYGTGRDTQY
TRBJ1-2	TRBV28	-	ASSFFDRGYGYT
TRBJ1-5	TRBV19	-	ASSLGRTGNQPQH
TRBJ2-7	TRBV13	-	ASSLRAGEYEQY
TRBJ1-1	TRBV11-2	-	ASSLDREAEAF
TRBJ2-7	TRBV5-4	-	ASSLGVGASYEQY
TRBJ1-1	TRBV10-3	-	AISESAIRGNTEAF
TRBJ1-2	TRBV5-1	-	ASSLVGAYGYT
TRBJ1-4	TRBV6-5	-	ASSPTGGMEKLF
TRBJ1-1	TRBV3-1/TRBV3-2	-	ASSPSTTRYEAF
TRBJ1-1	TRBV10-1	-	ASSSRGHPEAF
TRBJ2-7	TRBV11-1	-	ASSPNRGLAR
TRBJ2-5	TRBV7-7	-	ASSFGLAGSETQY
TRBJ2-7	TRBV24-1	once	ATSADSYEQY
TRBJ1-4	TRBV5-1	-	ASSSRPLGGEKLF
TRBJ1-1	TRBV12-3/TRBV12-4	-	ASSGRGTTEAF
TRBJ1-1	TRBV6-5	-	ASTRSSTEAF